This T cell receptor (beta chain) was recorded in a study of PD-1 blockade in mismatch repair-deficient tumors. Here immunoSEQ multiplex PCR was the method, and the copy in TCRdb shows in-frame clones only, minus some. The table includes about 120,000 clones, roughly 90% detected once. Trimming cost V 3 bases and J 2 bases, with 11 bases left between them. Germline CDR1 reads GTSNPN; CDR2 reads SVGIG (reference sequence). The CDR3 runs to 13 residues. This clone appeared a single time. The input for sequencing was peripheral blood, taken about 17 months after starting pembrolizumab. The TCR was taken from an adult with mismatch repair-deficient cancer. V and J are TRBV30 and TRBJ2-7; D assignment may be TRBD1 or TRBD2 (5 bases each). The CDR3 loop reads CAWRRGKTYEQYF. The CDR3 region has the DNA TGTGCCTGGAGGAGGGGCAAGACCTACGAGCAGTACTTC.